A selection of T cell receptor beta chains follows, all from one sample in a study of relationships among human T cell subsets. TCRdb processed the multiplex PCR reads anew with MiXCR; each CDR3 protein has one entry. Of approximately 15,000 distinct CDR3 sequences in the sample, 50% to 75% are singletons; the top ten hold 2.1%. Sequenced input: Tregs sorted from blood. The receptors stem from a man aged 35-49 years in good health. CDR3s leave out the opening cysteine and the closing phenylalanine or tryptophan.

cdr3_aa: ASSFGGLKGDTQY
j_call: TRBJ2-3
v_call: TRBV11-2

cdr3_aa: SVGVGSYNEQF
j_call: TRBJ2-1
v_call: TRBV29-1

cdr3_aa: ASSQDMDLSAF
j_call: TRBJ1-1
v_call: TRBV14

cdr3_aa: ASRIGSGANVLT
j_call: TRBJ2-6
v_call: TRBV6-5

cdr3_aa: ASRPSPSNTDTQY
j_call: TRBJ2-3
v_call: TRBV5-1

cdr3_aa: ASSLSPGVGEQY
j_call: TRBJ2-7
v_call: TRBV12-3/TRBV12-4

cdr3_aa: ASSLEAGGGNYGYT
j_call: TRBJ1-2
v_call: TRBV7-6

cdr3_aa: ASRALDRGPTDTQY
j_call: TRBJ2-3
v_call: TRBV27

cdr3_aa: ASSLEGGNSPLH
j_call: TRBJ1-6
v_call: TRBV5-5

cdr3_aa: ASSFDRNTEAF
j_call: TRBJ1-1
v_call: TRBV12-3/TRBV12-4

cdr3_aa: SAYHSGANVLT
j_call: TRBJ2-6
v_call: TRBV20-1

cdr3_aa: ASSLMSGTPKQY
j_call: TRBJ2-7
v_call: TRBV28

cdr3_aa: ASSSTPRYGGSSYNEQF
j_call: TRBJ2-1
v_call: TRBV28

cdr3_aa: AWSALAGGPRPEQF
j_call: TRBJ2-1
v_call: TRBV30

cdr3_aa: ASSGRVGGYT
j_call: TRBJ1-2
v_call: TRBV27

cdr3_aa: ASSFPGRGNYGYT
j_call: TRBJ1-2
v_call: TRBV12-3/TRBV12-4

cdr3_aa: ASSFGGTGELF
j_call: TRBJ2-2
v_call: TRBV28

cdr3_aa: ASSETGGEQF
j_call: TRBJ2-1
v_call: TRBV28

cdr3_aa: ASSQSDTQY
j_call: TRBJ2-3
v_call: TRBV7-9

cdr3_aa: ASKEGSGRNEQF
j_call: TRBJ2-1
v_call: TRBV5-1

cdr3_aa: ASRRTREAQETQY
j_call: TRBJ2-5
v_call: TRBV13

cdr3_aa: SAREPGTGGLEQY
j_call: TRBJ2-7
v_call: TRBV20-1

cdr3_aa: ASSQGAMADTQY
j_call: TRBJ2-3
v_call: TRBV4-1

cdr3_aa: ASSLFPGQNYEQY
j_call: TRBJ2-7
v_call: TRBV28

cdr3_aa: ASSLTGSSGYT
j_call: TRBJ1-2
v_call: TRBV19

cdr3_aa: AISPKKNEQF
j_call: TRBJ2-1
v_call: TRBV10-3

cdr3_aa: ASSPRVIAAPDTQY
j_call: TRBJ2-3
v_call: TRBV5-1

cdr3_aa: ASSPRDRDGEKLF
j_call: TRBJ1-4
v_call: TRBV14

cdr3_aa: ATSRTDNEQF
j_call: TRBJ2-1
v_call: TRBV24-1

cdr3_aa: ASSQQGRGVEQF
j_call: TRBJ2-1
v_call: TRBV4-1

cdr3_aa: AWSAETGYSPLH
j_call: TRBJ1-6
v_call: TRBV30

cdr3_aa: ASVRTSGRLADTQY
j_call: TRBJ2-3
v_call: TRBV10-2

cdr3_aa: SARPKAGGYNEQF
j_call: TRBJ2-1
v_call: TRBV20-1

cdr3_aa: ASSGERGLLSSNEQF
j_call: TRBJ2-1
v_call: TRBV19

cdr3_aa: ASSLGGRTDTQY
j_call: TRBJ2-3
v_call: TRBV11-3

cdr3_aa: ASSQDSSSSGNTIY
j_call: TRBJ1-3
v_call: TRBV5-1

cdr3_aa: ASKNSSSYNEQF
j_call: TRBJ2-1
v_call: TRBV12-3/TRBV12-4

cdr3_aa: ASSLSAGRNTGELF
j_call: TRBJ2-2
v_call: TRBV11-2

cdr3_aa: ASSPLQGSSSEQY
j_call: TRBJ2-7
v_call: TRBV18

cdr3_aa: ASSLVARTEAF
j_call: TRBJ1-1
v_call: TRBV28

cdr3_aa: ASSLPFGFTEAF
j_call: TRBJ1-1
v_call: TRBV28

cdr3_aa: SARSPGLARFSGANVLT
j_call: TRBJ2-6
v_call: TRBV20-1

cdr3_aa: ASGLGQGTFRQF
j_call: TRBJ2-1
v_call: TRBV5-8

cdr3_aa: ASSSGPLTDTQY
j_call: TRBJ2-3
v_call: TRBV7-9

cdr3_aa: ASSLGAWEQY
j_call: TRBJ2-7
v_call: TRBV28

cdr3_aa: ASSFHRDRGSYEQY
j_call: TRBJ2-7
v_call: TRBV12-3/TRBV12-4

cdr3_aa: AIREREVQDTQY
j_call: TRBJ2-3
v_call: TRBV10-3

cdr3_aa: SAREGSGRAGGELF
j_call: TRBJ2-2
v_call: TRBV20-1

cdr3_aa: ASSRNHEQY
j_call: TRBJ2-7
v_call: TRBV6-2/TRBV6-3

cdr3_aa: ASSSGTSGSRWETQY
j_call: TRBJ2-5
v_call: TRBV27

cdr3_aa: ASSWRTGYEQY
j_call: TRBJ2-7
v_call: TRBV28

cdr3_aa: SARLSGTGGNYGYT
j_call: TRBJ1-2
v_call: TRBV20-1

cdr3_aa: ASSLDSRNNGNT
j_call: TRBJ1-2
v_call: TRBV2

cdr3_aa: ASSSWGQGVSTNEQY
j_call: TRBJ2-7
v_call: TRBV7-8

cdr3_aa: ASSLQRGRGTETQY
j_call: TRBJ2-5
v_call: TRBV7-9